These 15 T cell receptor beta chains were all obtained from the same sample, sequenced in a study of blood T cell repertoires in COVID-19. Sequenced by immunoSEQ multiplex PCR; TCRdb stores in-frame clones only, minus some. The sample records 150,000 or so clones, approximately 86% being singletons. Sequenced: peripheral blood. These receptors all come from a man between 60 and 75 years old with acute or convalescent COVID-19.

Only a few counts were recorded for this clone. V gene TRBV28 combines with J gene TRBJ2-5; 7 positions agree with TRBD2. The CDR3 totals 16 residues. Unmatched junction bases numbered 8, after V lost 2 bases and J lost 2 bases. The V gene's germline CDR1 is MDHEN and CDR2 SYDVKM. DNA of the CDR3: TGTGCCAGCAGTTTAAGGTCGTTCGGGGGGCAAGAGACCCAGTACTTC. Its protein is CASSLRSFGGQETQYF.

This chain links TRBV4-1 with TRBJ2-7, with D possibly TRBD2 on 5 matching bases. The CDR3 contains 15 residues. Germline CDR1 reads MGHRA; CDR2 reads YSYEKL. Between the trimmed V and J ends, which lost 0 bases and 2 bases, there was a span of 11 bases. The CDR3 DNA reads TGCGCCAGCAGCCAAGACCCGGGGTTAGCCTACGAGCAGTACTTC. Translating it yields CASSQDPGLAYEQYF.

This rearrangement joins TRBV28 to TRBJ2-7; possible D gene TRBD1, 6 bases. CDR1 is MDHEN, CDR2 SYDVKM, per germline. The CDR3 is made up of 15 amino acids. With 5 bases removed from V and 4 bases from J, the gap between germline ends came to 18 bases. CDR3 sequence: CASSPRDTILYEQYF. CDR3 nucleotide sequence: TGTGCCAGCAGTCCCAGGGACACAATATTGTACGAGCAGTACTTC.

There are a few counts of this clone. CDR3: CATMGQGTDTQYF. The CDR3 DNA reads as TGTGCCACAATGGGACAGGGCACAGATACGCAGTATTTT. This chain uses TRBV24-1 with TRBJ2-3; TRBD1 matches 8 bases. CDR1 is KGHDR, CDR2 SFDVKD, per germline. Trimming cost V 10 bases and J 1 base; bases outside gene matches: 3. The CDR3 spans 13 residues.

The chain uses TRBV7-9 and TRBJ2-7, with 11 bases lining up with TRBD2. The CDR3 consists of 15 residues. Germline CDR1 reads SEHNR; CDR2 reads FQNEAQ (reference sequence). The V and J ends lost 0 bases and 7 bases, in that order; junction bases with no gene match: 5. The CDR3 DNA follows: TGTGCCAGCAGCTTAGCACTAGCGGGAGACCGGGAGCAGTACTTC. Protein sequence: CASSLALAGDREQYF.

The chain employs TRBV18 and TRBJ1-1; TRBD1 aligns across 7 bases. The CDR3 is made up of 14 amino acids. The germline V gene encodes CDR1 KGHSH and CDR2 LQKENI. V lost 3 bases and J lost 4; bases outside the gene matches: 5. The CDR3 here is CASSPRQGSTEAFF. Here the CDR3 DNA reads TGTGCCAGCTCACCCCGACAGGGAAGCACTGAAGCTTTCTTT. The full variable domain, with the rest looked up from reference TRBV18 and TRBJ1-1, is NAGVMQNPRHLVRRRGQEARLRCSPMKGHSHVYWYRQLPEEGLKFMVYLQKENIIDESGMPKERFSAEFPKEGPSILRIQQVVRGDSAAYFCASSPRQGSTEAFFGQGTRLTVV.

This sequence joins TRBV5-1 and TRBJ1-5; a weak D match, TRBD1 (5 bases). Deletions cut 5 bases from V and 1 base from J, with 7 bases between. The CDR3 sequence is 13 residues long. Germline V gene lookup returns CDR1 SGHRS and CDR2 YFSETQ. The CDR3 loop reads CASSRGSNQPQHF. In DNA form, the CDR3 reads TGCGCCAGCAGTCGGGGGAGCAATCAGCCCCAGCATTTT.

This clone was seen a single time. The CDR3 DNA is TGTGCCAGCAGCCACCAGACTAGCGGGGACTCTGGGGCCAACGTCCTGACTTTC. Its translation: CASSHQTSGDSGANVLTF. This rearrangement joins TRBV27 to TRBJ2-6; 11 bases map to TRBD2. This CDR3 comprises 18 residues. CDR1 and CDR2 (germline): MNHEY, SMNVEV (reference sequence). With 6 bases clipped from V and 0 bases from J, the junction kept 7 bases outside the gene matches.

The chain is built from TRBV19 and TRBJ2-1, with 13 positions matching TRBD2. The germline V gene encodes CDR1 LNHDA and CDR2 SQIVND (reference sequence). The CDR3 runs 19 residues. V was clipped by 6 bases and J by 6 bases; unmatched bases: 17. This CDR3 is CASRPLGLAGEGGVNEQFF. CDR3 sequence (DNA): TGTGCCAGTAGGCCTTTAGGACTAGCGGGAGAAGGAGGGGTCAATGAGCAGTTCTTC.

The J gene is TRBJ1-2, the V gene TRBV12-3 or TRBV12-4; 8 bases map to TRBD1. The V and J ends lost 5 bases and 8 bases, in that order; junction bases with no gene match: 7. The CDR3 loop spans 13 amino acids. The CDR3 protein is CASSPRDRQGYTF. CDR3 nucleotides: TGTGCCAGCAGTCCACGGGACAGGCAAGGCTACACCTTC.

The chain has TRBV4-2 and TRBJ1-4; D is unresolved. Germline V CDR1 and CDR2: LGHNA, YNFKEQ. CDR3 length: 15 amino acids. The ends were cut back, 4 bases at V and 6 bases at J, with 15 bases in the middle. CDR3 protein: CASSRRSQVDEKLFF. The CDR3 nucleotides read TGTGCCAGCAGCCGCCGCTCCCAGGTAGATGAAAAACTGTTTTTT.

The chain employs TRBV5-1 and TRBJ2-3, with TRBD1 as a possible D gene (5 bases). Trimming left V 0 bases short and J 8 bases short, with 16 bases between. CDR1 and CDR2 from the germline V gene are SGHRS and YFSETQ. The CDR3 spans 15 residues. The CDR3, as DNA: TGCGCCAGCAGCTTGGATCGTAGGGGTGGCGGTACGCAGTATTTT. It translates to CASSLDRRGGGTQYF.

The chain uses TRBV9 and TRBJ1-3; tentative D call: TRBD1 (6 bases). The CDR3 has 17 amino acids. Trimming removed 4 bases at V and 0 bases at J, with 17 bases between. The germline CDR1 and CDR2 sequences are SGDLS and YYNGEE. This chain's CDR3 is CASSLGQHFPSGNTIYF. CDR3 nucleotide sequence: TGTGCCAGCAGCCTAGGACAGCATTTCCCCTCTGGAAACACCATATATTTT.

The CDR3 here is CASSALASSYNEQFF. In nucleotides, the CDR3 is TGTGCCAGCAGTGCCCTAGCGAGCTCCTACAATGAGCAGTTCTTC. The gene calls are TRBV27 and TRBJ2-1, with D possibly TRBD2 on 6 matching bases. Germline CDR1 reads MNHEY; CDR2 reads SMNVEV (reference sequence). Trimming cost V 5 bases and J 0 bases, with 11 bases left between them. There are 15 residues in the CDR3.

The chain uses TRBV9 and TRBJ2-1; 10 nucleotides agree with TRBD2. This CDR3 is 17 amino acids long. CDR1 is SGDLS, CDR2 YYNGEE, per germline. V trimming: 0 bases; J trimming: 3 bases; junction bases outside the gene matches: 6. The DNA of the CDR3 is TGTGCCAGCAGCGTAGGGGCTAGCGGGAGCTACTACAATGAGCAGTTCTTC. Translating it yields CASSVGASGSYYNEQFF.